The 16 T cell receptor beta chains given below trace back to one sample, sequenced in a study of cytomegalovirus exposure and HLA in healthy donors. 13 Jbeta primers and 60 Vbeta primers were used for the PCR. Here immunoSEQ multiplex PCR was the method, and the copy in TCRdb shows in-frame clones only, minus some. Of around 94,000 clones in the sample, approximately 84% were seen once. Sequencing was carried out using PBMCs. The receptor set was obtained from a man aged 18 to 30 in good health and CMV-seronegative.

The sample holds a few counts of this clone. The gene calls are TRBV6-1 and TRBJ2-1; TRBD1 agrees at 8 bases. The CDR3 sequence is 15 residues long. V gave up 4 bases and J gave up 3 bases; unmatched junction bases: 5. In germline, CDR1 is MNHNS, CDR2 SASEGT. CDR3 DNA: TGTGCCAGCAGTGTGGACAGGGATTACTACAATGAGCAGTTCTTC. It encodes CASSVDRDYYNEQFF.

The chain recombines TRBV6-1 with TRBJ1-1, with D possibly being TRBD1 (6 bases). The CDR3 loop spans 14 amino acids. Germline V gives CDR1 MNHNS, CDR2 SASEGT. Trimming cost V 1 base and J 5 bases, with 11 bases left between them. This CDR3 is CASSEVGTFTEAFF. CDR3 coding DNA: TGTGCCAGCAGTGAAGTAGGGACATTTACTGAAGCTTTCTTT.

The rearrangement links TRBV29-1 to TRBJ2-1; D may be TRBD2 (6 bases). The V end was cut by 7 bases, the J end by 7 bases, with 20 bases between. CDR3 size: 14 residues. Germline V gene lookup returns CDR1 SQVTM and CDR2 ANQGSEA. The CDR3 is CSAIPREFNNEQFF. CDR3 bases: TGCAGCGCCATCCCCCGGGAGTTTAATAATGAGCAGTTCTTC.

In nucleotides, the CDR3 is TGCGCCAGCAGCTTGGCAACTAGCGGAAACACCGGGGAGCTGTTTTTT. This translates into CASSLATSGNTGELFF. The chain uses TRBV5-1 and TRBJ2-2, with TRBD2 matching 8 bases. CDR3 length: 16 amino acids. Germline V gives CDR1 SGHRS, CDR2 YFSETQ. Trimming cost V 0 bases and J 2 bases; bases outside gene matches: 3.

V usage is TRBV10-3 and J usage is TRBJ1-1; 7 positions match TRBD1. Germline assignment: CDR1 ENHRY and CDR2 SYGVKD. The trim removed 6 bases at V and 9 bases at J, leaving 16 bases unmatched. CDR3 length equals 15 residues. DNA of the CDR3: TGTGCCATCAGCGACTACACCATTACAGGGGACCAAGCTTTCTTT. Translated, it gives CAISDYTITGDQAFF.

The V and J genes are TRBV7-9 and TRBJ2-2, with 7 bases matching TRBD2. The CDR3 runs to 14 residues. V lost 6 bases, J lost 4 bases, and 5 bases stayed unmatched. Germline CDR1 is SEHNR and CDR2 is FQNEAQ (reference sequence). The CDR3 loop reads CASRLWGGTGELFF. CDR3 DNA: TGTGCCAGCAGACTTTGGGGGGGCACCGGGGAGCTGTTTTTT.

This chain connects TRBV7-6 to TRBJ2-3; 11 nucleotides match TRBD2. In germline, CDR1 is SGHVS, CDR2 FNYEAQ. Trimming at V came to 5 bases and at J to 2 bases, leaving 6 bases not matched to a gene. The CDR3 extends over 16 amino acids. The CDR3 sequence: CASSITSGSITDTQYF. For the CDR3, the DNA is TGTGCCAGCAGCATAACTAGCGGGAGTATCACAGATACGCAGTATTTT.

This clone was counted a single time. The chain links TRBV7-8 to TRBJ1-3; no firm D call. The CDR3 loop spans 17 amino acids. CDR1 is SGHVS, CDR2 FQNEAQ, per germline. V was shortened by 1 base and J by 0 bases, with 13 bases between the two germline ends. The CDR3 DNA is TGTGCCAGCAGCTTAGTGATCCCGGGTCTCTCTGGAAACACCATATATTTT. It codes for CASSLVIPGLSGNTIYF. Filled out from reference TRBV7-8 and TRBJ1-3, the complete variable domain reads GAGVSQSPRYKVAKRGQDVALRCDPISGHVSLFWYQQALGQGPEFLTYFQNEAQLDKSGLPSDRFFAERPEGSVSTLKIQRTQQEDSAVYLCASSLVIPGLSGNTIYFGEGSWLTVV.

The CDR3 loop reads CASSPFREQGNEQFF. Written as DNA, the CDR3 is TGTGCCAGCAGTCCCTTTAGGGAGCAAGGGAATGAGCAGTTCTTC. The V call is TRBV6-5, the J call TRBJ2-1; D possibly corresponds to TRBD2 (5 bases). V gave up 5 bases and J gave up 7 bases, with 18 bases separating them. Germline loops: CDR1 MNHEY, CDR2 SVGAGI. The CDR3 length is 15 residues.

This sequence joins TRBV9 and TRBJ2-7, with 12 bases lining up with TRBD1. The CDR3 contains 17 residues. Germline V gives CDR1 SGDLS, CDR2 YYNGEE. V lost 3 bases and J lost 5; bases outside the gene matches: 12. CDR3 protein: CASSEGPPGQGANEQYF. CDR3 coding DNA: TGTGCCAGCAGCGAGGGACCCCCGGGACAGGGGGCGAACGAGCAGTACTTC. Complete variable domain (other parts from reference TRBV9 and TRBJ2-7): DSGVTQTPKHLITATGQRVTLRCSPRSGDLSVYWYQQSLDQGLQFLIQYYNGEERAKGNILERFSAQQFPDLHSELNLSSLELGDSALYFCASSEGPPGQGANEQYFGPGTRLTVT.

In this sample, this clone turned up once. The chain recombines TRBV7-9 with TRBJ2-7; a weak D match, TRBD2 (5 bases). The CDR3 has 16 amino acids. The V gene lost 5 bases and the J gene lost 5 bases, with 22 bases spanning the gap. CDR1 and CDR2 from the germline V gene are SEHNR and FQNEAQ (reference sequence). CDR3: CASSRPGIQSPHEQYF. The CDR3 bases are TGTGCCAGCAGCCGCCCGGGGATTCAAAGTCCCCACGAGCAGTACTTC.

On this clone itself: At one of its ends the junction is not consistent with the germline gene, which may arise from a read error. The CDR3 nucleotides read TGTGCTAGCAGCCGCACGGACAGGGTTTACAATGAGCAGTTCTTC. Translation: CASSRTDRVYNEQFF. The chain combines TRBV7-7 with TRBJ2-1, with 8 bases matching TRBD1. The germline gives CDR1 SSHAT, CDR2 FNYEAQ (reference sequence). The CDR3 consists of 15 residues.

J is TRBJ2-2 and V is TRBV30, with 9 bases lining up with TRBD1. V trimming: 4 bases; J trimming: 2 bases; junction bases outside the gene matches: 2. Germline-derived CDR1 and CDR2 are GTSNPN and SVGIG (reference sequence). This CDR3 has 14 residues. CDR3 protein: CAWMDRGNTGELFF. DNA of the CDR3: TGTGCCTGGATGGACAGGGGAAACACCGGGGAGCTGTTTTTT.

CDR3 in DNA: TGCGCCAGCAGCCAAGATGGTCGGGGGGCAGCTAATGAAAAACTGTTTTTT. Protein product: CASSQDGRGAANEKLFF. The chain links TRBV4-1 to TRBJ1-4, with D possibly matching TRBD1 (6 bases). This CDR3 comprises 17 residues. V gave up 0 bases and J gave up 3 bases, with 14 bases separating them. The germline V gene encodes CDR1 MGHRA and CDR2 YSYEKL.

The sample holds a few counts of this clone. The rearrangement links TRBV6-6 to TRBJ1-1; 11 bases agree with TRBD1. Germline assignment: CDR1 MNHNY and CDR2 SVGAGI (reference sequence). The CDR3 is 16 amino acids. With 4 bases clipped from V and 4 bases from J, the junction kept 8 bases outside the gene matches. The DNA of the CDR3 is TGTGCCAGCAGTTTAGGACAGGGGGCGCAGGGCACTGAAGCTTTCTTT. Translating it yields CASSLGQGAQGTEAFF.

The CDR3 loop reads CAWSVLGQGLSKNTEAFF. CDR3 DNA sequence: TGTGCCTGGAGTGTACTCGGGCAGGGGCTTTCCAAGAACACTGAAGCTTTCTTT. The chain links TRBV30 to TRBJ1-1; tentative D call: TRBD1 (6 bases). Trimming removed 0 bases at V and 1 base at J, with 21 bases between. Germline CDR1 GTSNPN, CDR2 SVGIG (reference sequence). The CDR3 is made up of 18 amino acids.